This T cell receptor beta chain emerged from a study of T-cell memory formation after mild COVID-19. Comment on this clonotype: Its target is not known.

Study results and limitations: CM and EM subsets held most contracting CD4+ clones; EMRA held CD8+ ones. Later expanders leaned toward CD4+, whereas clones contracting from day 15 to 85 were balanced CD4/CD8.

CDR3 length: 15 amino acids. The V gene's germline CDR1 is SGHKS and CDR2 YYEKEE (reference sequence). V lost 4 bases, J lost 8 bases, and 18 bases lay in between. Employing constant-segment primers, 5'RACE generated TCR alpha and TCR beta cDNA libraries bearing sample barcodes and UMIs. TCRdb analysed the 5' RACE reads with MiXCR anew, one entry per CDR3 protein. The sample yields hundreds of thousands of distinct CDR3 sequences, approximately 15% seen once. Sequenced: PBMCs or a T cell subset sorted from them (not recorded which). This chain joins TRBV5-5 and TRBJ1-4; TRBD1 might be the D (6 bases). The receptor comes from a man aged 18 to 29 who had mild COVID-19 (a few samples of this study predate the infection). Cell type and time point are not known. The CDR3 DNA reads TGTGCCAGCAGCCTACATTTGGACAGAGACGAAAAACTGTTTTTT. Encoded protein: CASSLHLDRDEKLFF.